The source of this TCR beta chain is a study of control samples from healthy donors and cancer patients. CDR1 is SGHVS, CDR2 FQNEAQ, per germline. Trimming stripped 1 base from V and 8 bases from J, with 14 bases between. This CDR3 is 15 amino acids long. Profiled with immunoSEQ multiplex PCR; TCRdb holds only in-frame clones, not every one. The sample holds 100,000 to 150,000 clones, more than 80% seen once. The J gene is TRBJ1-4, the V gene TRBV7-8; D might be TRBD1 (6 bases). The material sequenced was blood. This clonotype was obtained from a man in his forties or fifties in good health. The CDR3 DNA follows: TGTGCCAGCAGCTTAGTTTCCCCAGGGGAGGAAAAACTGTTTTTT. It encodes CASSLVSPGEEKLFF.